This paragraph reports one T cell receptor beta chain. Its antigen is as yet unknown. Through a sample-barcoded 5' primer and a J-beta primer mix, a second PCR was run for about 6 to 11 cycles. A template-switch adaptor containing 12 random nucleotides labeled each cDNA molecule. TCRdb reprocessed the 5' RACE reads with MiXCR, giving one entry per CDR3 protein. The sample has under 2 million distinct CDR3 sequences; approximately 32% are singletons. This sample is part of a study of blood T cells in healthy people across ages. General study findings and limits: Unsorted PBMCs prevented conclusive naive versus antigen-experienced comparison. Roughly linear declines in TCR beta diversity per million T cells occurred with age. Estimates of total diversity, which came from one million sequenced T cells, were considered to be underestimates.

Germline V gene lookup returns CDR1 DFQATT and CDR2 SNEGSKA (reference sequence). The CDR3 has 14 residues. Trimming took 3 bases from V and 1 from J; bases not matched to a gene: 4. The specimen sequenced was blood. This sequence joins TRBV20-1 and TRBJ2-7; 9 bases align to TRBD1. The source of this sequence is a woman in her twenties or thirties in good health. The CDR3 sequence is CSARGDRESYEQYF. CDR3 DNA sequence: TGCAGTGCTAGGGGGGACAGGGAGTCCTACGAGCAGTACTTC.